Shown below are 26 T cell receptor beta chains from a single sample sequenced in a study of T cell changes during pregnancy in multiple sclerosis (dated by TCRdb to the late 2010s). The library was built by means of the immunoSEQ multiplex PCR assay. TCRdb's version of the immuneACCESS table is confined to in-frame rearrangements and falls short of the full clone set. An unresolved V gene accounts for under half of the shortfall where checked; the remainder is of unknown origin. Here the sample has 65,000 to 70,000 clones; over 80% occur a single time. Of the sample, around 2% is held by the ten largest clones. Sequenced here: peripheral blood, sampled in the third trimester of pregnancy. These receptors all come from a female donor in good health, enrolled as a control in a pregnancy study.

V and J are TRBV9 and TRBJ1-2; 7 bases agree with TRBD1. This CDR3 spans 15 amino acids. J lost 3 bases, V lost 2 bases, and 7 bases had no gene match. Germline CDR1 reads SGDLS; CDR2 reads YYNGEE. In nucleotides, the CDR3 is TGTGCCAGCAGCGTGGAGGACAGGCACCACTATGGCTACACCTTC. Translated, it gives CASSVEDRHHYGYTF.

The gene calls are TRBV9 and TRBJ2-7; TRBD2 is a possible D gene (6 bases). This CDR3 comprises 18 residues. The V gene lost 0 bases and the J gene lost 3 bases, with 22 bases spanning the gap. Germline loops: CDR1 SGDLS, CDR2 YYNGEE. In DNA form, the CDR3 reads TGTGCCAGCAGCGTAGAAAGTGGGGAGGAGAACCCGGGCTACGAGCAGTACTTC. It is translated as CASSVESGEENPGYEQYF. Filled out from reference TRBV9 and TRBJ2-7, the complete variable domain reads DSGVTQTPKHLITATGQRVTLRCSPRSGDLSVYWYQQSLDQGLQFLIQYYNGEERAKGNILERFSAQQFPDLHSELNLSSLELGDSALYFCASSVESGEENPGYEQYFGPGTRLTVT.

The chain joins TRBV11-2 to TRBJ2-5; TRBD2 matches at 13 bases. V shed 4 bases, J shed 6 bases, and the junction held 2 bases outside the gene matches. The CDR3 runs to 14 residues. CDR1 is SGHAT, CDR2 FQNNGV, per germline. The CDR3 here is CASSSTSGRQTQYF. CDR3 in DNA: TGTGCCAGCAGCTCGACTAGCGGGAGGCAGACCCAGTACTTC.

This clone was detected only once. CDR3: CASSLDRWSGYNEQFF. The CDR3 DNA reads as TGTGCCAGCAGCTTAGATCGCTGGTCGGGGTACAATGAGCAGTTCTTC. The chain combines TRBV11-2 with TRBJ2-1; tentative D call: TRBD2 (5 bases). The CDR3 length is 16 residues. V was trimmed by 0 bases and J by 4 bases, leaving 13 bases between them. Germline V lookup: CDR1 SGHAT, CDR2 FQNNGV.

V usage is TRBV7-9 and J usage is TRBJ2-7, with D unresolved. This CDR3 region has 11 residues. Germline CDR1 reads SEHNR; CDR2 reads FQNEAQ (reference sequence). Trimming cost V 3 bases and J 4 bases, with 4 bases left between them. The CDR3 sequence: CASSFSYEQYF. The CDR3 bases are TGTGCCAGCAGCTTTAGTTACGAGCAGTACTTC.

The V gene is TRBV2, the J gene TRBJ2-1; D remains ambiguous. Deletions cut 3 bases from V and 8 bases from J, with 11 bases between. The germline V gene encodes CDR1 SNHLY and CDR2 FYNNEI. CDR3 length: 13 amino acids. This CDR3 is CASSDSSPHEQFF. CDR3 bases: TGTGCCAGCAGTGACTCTAGTCCTCATGAGCAGTTCTTC.

The chain links TRBV5-6 to TRBJ2-3, with TRBD1 matching 8 bases. CDR3 size: 13 residues. The junction had 7 bases not matched to a gene; V was cut back by 0 bases and J by 13 bases. Germline CDR1 and CDR2: SGHDT and YYEEEE. The CDR3 region is CASSLGRTGSKYF. The CDR3 DNA reads as TGTGCCAGCAGCTTGGGAAGGACAGGGTCAAAGTATTTT.

This chain uses TRBV5-4 with TRBJ2-4; D is possibly TRBD1 (5 bases). Deletions cut 0 bases from V and 0 bases from J, with 19 bases between. The CDR3 sequence is 19 residues long. Germline CDR1 is SGHNT and CDR2 is YYREEE (reference sequence). The DNA for the CDR3 is TGTGCCAGCAGCTTGGGCCGTCCGGCAGGGTACCTAGCCAAAAACATTCAGTACTTC. This gives the protein CASSLGRPAGYLAKNIQYF. The entire variable domain, with the rest obtained from reference TRBV5-4 and TRBJ2-4, is as follows: ETGVTQSPTHLIKTRGQQVTLRCSSQSGHNTVSWYQQALGQGPQFIFQYYREEENGRGNFPPRFSGLQFPNYSSELNVNALELDDSALYLCASSLGRPAGYLAKNIQYFGAGTRLSVL.

The chain has TRBV10-3 and TRBJ2-3; D unresolved. V dropped 7 bases and J dropped 5 bases, with 10 bases sitting between them. CDR1 is ENHRY, CDR2 SYGVKD, per germline. The length of the CDR3 is 12 residues. As DNA, the CDR3 is TGTGCCATCACCCCGACGGGAGATACGCAGTATTTT. This gives the protein CAITPTGDTQYF.

The chain recombines TRBV19 with TRBJ2-7, with 11 bases that match TRBD2. V shed 8 bases, J shed 5 bases, and the junction held 8 bases outside the gene matches. Germline values: CDR1 LNHDA, CDR2 SQIVND (reference sequence). CDR3 length equals 14 residues. CDR3 in amino acids: CASRTSGSSNEQYF. The CDR3 nucleotides are TGTGCCAGTCGAACTAGCGGGAGCAGCAACGAGCAGTACTTC.

The rearrangement uses TRBV5-5 and TRBJ2-7; the match to TRBD1 covers 7 bases. The CDR3 sequence is 14 residues long. The germline V gene encodes CDR1 SGHKS and CDR2 YYEKEE (reference sequence). With 4 bases clipped from V and 4 bases from J, the junction kept 8 bases outside the gene matches. Written as DNA, the CDR3 is TGTGCCAGCAGCCTTACAGGGGACAGTTACGAGCAGTACTTC. Translation gives CASSLTGDSYEQYF.

A word on this clone: The same CDR3 is also encoded by other DNA sequences in this sample. The chain uses TRBV6-5 and TRBJ2-2, with TRBD1 identical over 9 bases. J lost 2 bases, V lost 4 bases, and 2 bases had no gene match. This CDR3 comprises 15 residues. Per germline, CDR1 MNHEY and CDR2 SVGAGI. Written as DNA, the CDR3 is TGTGCCAGCAGTTTGACAGGGGGAAACACCGGGGAGCTGTTTTTT. The encoded protein is CASSLTGGNTGELFF.

This chain joins TRBV5-6 and TRBJ2-5; 7 positions match TRBD2. CDR1 is SGHDT and CDR2 is YYEEEE in the germline V gene. Trimming cost V 7 bases and J 6 bases; bases outside gene matches: 6. The CDR3 is 12 residues long. CDR3 sequence (DNA): TGTGCCAGCCGCGGGAGTGGTAAGACCCAGTACTTC. This gives the protein CASRGSGKTQYF.

The sample holds one count of this clone. The DNA for the CDR3 is TGTGCCAGCAGTGGACAGGGGGCGAGCAATCAGCCCCAGCATTTT. Translated, it gives CASSGQGASNQPQHF. The V gene is TRBV2, the J gene TRBJ1-5; 10 nucleotides align to TRBD1. The germline V gene encodes CDR1 SNHLY and CDR2 FYNNEI. The CDR3 totals 15 residues. The junction had 1 base not matched to a gene; V was cut back by 4 bases and J by 1 base.

The chain has TRBV19 and TRBJ2-3, with D hard to call. Germline CDR1 is LNHDA and CDR2 is SQIVND (reference sequence). V was trimmed by 3 bases and J by 1 base, leaving 5 bases between them. CDR3 length: 13 amino acids. The DNA of the CDR3 is TGTGCCAGTAGTATCCAGGGCACAGATACGCAGTATTTT. Amino acid sequence: CASSIQGTDTQYF.

V is TRBV27 and J is TRBJ1-4; 7 bases agree with TRBD1. This CDR3 contains 15 residues. V shed 6 bases, J shed 3 bases, and the junction held 7 bases outside the gene matches. Looked up from germline, CDR1 is MNHEY and CDR2 is SMNVEV (reference sequence). The CDR3 bases are TGTGCCAGCAGCCGTAACAGGGGTCCTAATGAAAAACTGTTTTTT. Protein sequence: CASSRNRGPNEKLFF.

This chain links TRBV27 with TRBJ2-2; possible D gene TRBD1, 6 bases. The V end lost 10 bases, the J end lost 4 bases, and 19 bases lay between the germline ends. Germline loops: CDR1 MNHEY, CDR2 SMNVEV (reference sequence). The CDR3 is made up of 15 amino acids. CDR3 sequence reads: CATRTQGSTTGELFF. For the CDR3, the DNA is TGTGCCACCAGAACACAGGGATCGACCACCGGGGAGCTGTTTTTT.

The V and J genes are TRBV28 and TRBJ2-1; D call uncertain. Germline CDR1 is MDHEN and CDR2 is SYDVKM. V was trimmed by 1 base and J by 6 bases, leaving 7 bases between them. The CDR3 loop spans 13 amino acids. The CDR3, as DNA: TGTGCCAGCAGTTTATACAGCACCAATGAGCAGTTCTTC. This sequence encodes CASSLYSTNEQFF.

The chain employs TRBV7-3 and TRBJ1-2; D may be TRBD1 (6 bases). Trimming pared 5 bases from V and 7 bases from J, leaving 14 bases between. Per the germline V gene, CDR1 is SGHTA and CDR2 is FQGTGA. This CDR3 has 13 residues. DNA of the CDR3: TGTGCCAGCAGCCGAGAGGGGGGGGTTGGCTACACCTTC. It translates to CASSREGGVGYTF.

This CDR3 is CASSQTGPRGYTF. CDR3 DNA: TGTGCCAGTAGTCAGACAGGGCCGAGGGGCTACACCTTC. V gene TRBV19 combines with J gene TRBJ1-2, with 7 bases lining up with TRBD1. Trimming cost V 5 bases and J 8 bases; bases outside gene matches: 8. This CDR3 is built from 13 residues. Germline V lookup: CDR1 LNHDA, CDR2 SQIVND (reference sequence).

The gene calls are TRBV7-9 and TRBJ2-1; TRBD2 agrees at 10 bases. The length of the CDR3 is 16 residues. Germline assignment: CDR1 SEHNR and CDR2 FQNEAQ (reference sequence). Losses at the gene ends were 4 bases for V and 6 bases for J; bases not matched to a gene: 9. CDR3 protein: CASSSVLAGEGNEQFF. CDR3 nucleotide sequence: TGTGCCAGCAGCTCAGTCCTAGCGGGAGAGGGCAATGAGCAGTTCTTC.

DNA for the CDR3: TGTGCCAGCAGTGAGGGAGGGATTATCGCGGCTGAAGCTTTCTTT. Its translation is CASSEGGIIAAEAFF. The genes are TRBV2 and TRBJ1-1; unclear D gene. Germline V gene lookup returns CDR1 SNHLY and CDR2 FYNNEI. This CDR3 contains 15 residues. V was clipped by 3 bases and J by 6 bases, with 17 bases between them.

The rearrangement links TRBV5-4 to TRBJ2-1; D possibly corresponds to TRBD2 (5 bases). From germline, CDR1 is SGHNT and CDR2 YYREEE (reference sequence). V was trimmed by 4 bases and J by 0 bases, leaving 14 bases between them. This CDR3 has 16 amino acids. Here the CDR3 DNA reads TGTGCCAGCAGCAAAAATAGCGCGAGCTCCTACAATGAGCAGTTCTTC. Protein: CASSKNSASSYNEQFF.

The V gene is TRBV4-2, the J gene TRBJ1-6; D ambiguous. Germline V CDR1 and CDR2: LGHNA, YNFKEQ. The CDR3 sequence is 15 residues long. The V end lost 5 bases, the J end lost 0 bases, and 8 bases lay between the germline ends. The CDR3 sequence: CASSLGSSYNSPLHF. As DNA, the CDR3 is TGTGCCAGCAGCTTGGGGAGCTCCTATAATTCACCCCTCCACTTT.

The CDR3 nucleotides are TGCAGCGTTGACGAAAGGACTAGCGGGAGTAGGGCAGATACGCAGTATTTT. As protein: CSVDERTSGSRADTQYF. The chain recombines TRBV29-1 with TRBJ2-3; 13 nucleotides agree with TRBD2. The CDR3 loop spans 17 amino acids. Germline V CDR1 and CDR2: SQVTM, ANQGSEA. After removal of 3 bases from V and 4 bases from J, the junction contained 10 bases not matched to a gene.

The chain carries TRBV28 and TRBJ2-5; D is possibly TRBD2 (6 bases). This CDR3 has 16 amino acids. V lost 2 bases, J lost 5 bases, and 18 bases lay in between. Germline CDR1 is MDHEN and CDR2 is SYDVKM. The CDR3 coding sequence is TGTGCCAGCAGTTTACCCAGGTCGCCTGGAGGGGAGACCCAGTACTTC. The encoded protein is CASSLPRSPGGETQYF.